The T cell receptor beta chain under discussion was sequenced for a study of cytomegalovirus exposure and HLA in healthy donors. This clone has a single count. No antigen is known for it. Germline V gene lookup returns CDR1 MNHEY and CDR2 SVGAGI. The V and J ends lost 7 bases and 5 bases, in that order; junction bases with no gene match: 11. This CDR3 region has 15 residues. Findings of the study overall: Reports showed the classifier diagnosing cytomegalovirus status with high specificity and sensitivity. In vitro, three CMV-associated chains proved specific for CMV antigens. The study recorded 150 to 200 TCR beta chains that were cytomegalovirus-associated.

The donors were part of the validation cohort, which consisted of under 150 subjects and was separate from the first cohort of 666 subjects. Repertoires were generated with immunoSEQ multiplex PCR, while TCRdb's copy carries only in-frame clones and drops some. This table holds 140,000 or so clones, 85% to 90% found once. Sequenced: PBMCs. This TCR was sampled from a woman between 18 and 30 years old in good health and CMV-seropositive. This rearrangement joins TRBV6-5 to TRBJ2-1, with TRBD2 matching 7 bases. The chain's CDR3 is CASTYGTTTNNEQFF. Written as DNA, the CDR3 is TGTGCCAGCACCTACGGGACTACTACGAACAATGAGCAGTTCTTC.